This T cell receptor (beta chain) was observed in a study of CD8 T cells in Susac syndrome. Study information: Patients with Susac syndrome had blood drawn and were at that point therapy-naive, on corticosteroids, or on intravenous immunoglobulin alone. Study-wide results and caveats: The CD4+ T cell repertoires in Susac syndrome were not clonally expanded.

RNA, at roughly 0.45 to 1 ug, was reverse transcribed with random hexamers. A multiplex approach, immunoSEQ multiplex PCR, amplified TCR beta CDR3 across 54 Vbeta and 13 Jbeta. TCRdb reprocessed the immunoSEQ multiplex PCR reads with MiXCR, giving one entry per CDR3 protein. This table holds 150,000 to 200,000 distinct CDR3 sequences, roughly 95% found once. The CDR3 is 15 residues long. Trimming removed 3 bases at V and 0 bases at J, with 11 bases between. Germline V lookup: CDR1 KGHDR, CDR2 SFDVKD. Sequencing targeted TCR beta in blood CD8+ and CD4+ T cells. Worth noting for this clonotype: Its target is unknown.

The TCR originated in a human donor with Susac syndrome. Sequencing used CD4+ T cells from PBMCs. The chain recombines TRBV24-1 with TRBJ2-7, with TRBD2 as a possible D gene (6 bases). This CDR3 is CATSDREADSYEQYF. For the CDR3, the DNA is TGTGCCACCAGTGATAGGGAGGCAGACTCCTACGAGCAGTACTTC.